This is a list of T cell receptor beta chains from one sample in a study of T cells in Graves' hyperthyroidism and ophthalmopathy. TCRdb called the multiplex PCR reads again in MiXCR, with one record for every CDR3 protein. The sample contains some 740,000 distinct CDR3 sequences, approximately 14% of which appear only once. Sequencing was done on a sample of blood. The receptor set was obtained from a woman between 18 and 29 years old with Graves' hyperthyroidism. The CDR3 runs from the conserved cysteine through the conserved F or W. A D gene is named only where the DNA matches it firmly. Clone size is stated in some rows and not others, as once, few, many or a class when expanded.

j_call v_call clone_size d_call cdr3_aa cdr3_nt
TRBJ2-1 TRBV2 many TRBD2 CASSYIAGAPYNEQFF TGTGCCAGCAGTTATATAGCGGGAGCGCCCTACAATGAGCAGTTCTTC
TRBJ1-5 TRBV12-3/TRBV12-4 many TRBD1 CASSQDRNDQPQHF TGTGCCAGCAGCCAGGACAGGAACGATCAGCCCCAGCATTTT
TRBJ2-5 TRBV27 many TRBD2 CASSFSGLAGVEETQYF TGTGCCAGCAGTTTCTCCGGACTAGCGGGAGTGGAAGAGACCCAGTACTTC
TRBJ2-3 TRBV7-8 many - CASSLGTHTDTQYF TGTGCCAGCAGCTTGGGGACGCACACAGATACGCAGTATTTT
TRBJ2-3 TRBV20-1 - - CSARDVSGGDTQYF TGCAGTGCTAGAGACGTGTCAGGAGGAGATACGCAGTATTTT
TRBJ1-5 TRBV19 - - CASSGGDSNQPQHF TGTGCCAGTAGTGGGGGCGATAGCAATCAGCCCCAGCATTTT
TRBJ2-7 TRBV12-3/TRBV12-4 many - CASSLEVTYEQYF TGTGCCAGCAGTTTGGAGGTAACCTACGAGCAGTACTTC
TRBJ1-6 TRBV18 many TRBD1 CASSPGQGHSPLHF TGTGCCAGCTCGCCGGGACAGGGACATTCACCCCTCCACTTT
TRBJ2-3 TRBV11-2 many TRBD2 CASSLDGGRTTDTQYF TGTGCCAGCAGCTTAGATGGCGGGAGAACCACAGATACGCAGTATTTT
TRBJ2-7 TRBV5-1 few TRBD1 CASSFLRDRGYEQYF TGCGCCAGCAGCTTCCTCCGGGACAGGGGGTACGAGCAGTACTTC
TRBJ2-7 TRBV27 many TRBD2 CASSLKGLANYEQYF TGTGCCAGCAGTCTAAAGGGACTAGCGAATTACGAGCAGTACTTC
TRBJ1-1 TRBV13 - - CASISDGEAFF TGTGCCAGCATCTCTGACGGTGAAGCTTTCTTT
TRBJ2-1 TRBV5-8 many - CASSLGLPPGHEQFF TGTGCCAGCAGCTTGGGTCTTCCTCCGGGCCATGAGCAGTTCTTC
TRBJ1-1 TRBV7-9 - TRBD1 CASSFRQGCNTEAFF TGTGCCAGCAGCTTTCGACAGGGGTGCAACACTGAAGCTTTCTTT
TRBJ2-7 TRBV30 few - CAWSGVEGGAYEQYF TGTGCCTGGAGTGGGGTGGAGGGGGGGGCCTACGAGCAGTACTTC
TRBJ2-1 TRBV6-1 few TRBD2 CASSLGLAGWDEQFF TGTGCCAGCAGCCTCGGACTAGCGGGATGGGATGAGCAGTTCTTC
TRBJ2-2 TRBV30 many - CAWREPNPGELFF TGTGCCTGGAGAGAACCGAATCCAGGGGAGCTGTTTTTT
TRBJ1-5 TRBV27 - - CASKTENQPQHF TGTGCCAGCAAGACAGAAAATCAGCCCCAGCATTTT